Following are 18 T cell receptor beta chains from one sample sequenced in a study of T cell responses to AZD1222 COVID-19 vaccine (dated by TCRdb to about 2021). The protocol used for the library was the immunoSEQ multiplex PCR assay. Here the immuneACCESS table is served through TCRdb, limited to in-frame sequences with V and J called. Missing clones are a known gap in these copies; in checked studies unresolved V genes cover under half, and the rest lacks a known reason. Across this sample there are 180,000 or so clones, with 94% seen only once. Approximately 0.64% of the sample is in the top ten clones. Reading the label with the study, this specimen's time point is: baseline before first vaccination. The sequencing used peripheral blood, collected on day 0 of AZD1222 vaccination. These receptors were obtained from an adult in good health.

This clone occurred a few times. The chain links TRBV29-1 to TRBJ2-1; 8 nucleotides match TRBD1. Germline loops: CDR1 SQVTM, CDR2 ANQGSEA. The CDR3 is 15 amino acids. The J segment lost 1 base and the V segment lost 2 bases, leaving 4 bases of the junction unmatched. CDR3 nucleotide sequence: TGCAGCGTTGAAAGACGGGACAGGTCCTACAATGAGCAGTTCTTC. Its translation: CSVERRDRSYNEQFF.

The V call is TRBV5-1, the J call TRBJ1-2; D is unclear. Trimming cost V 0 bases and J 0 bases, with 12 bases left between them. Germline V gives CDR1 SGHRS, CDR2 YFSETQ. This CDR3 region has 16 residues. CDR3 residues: CASSLVGSQANYGYTF. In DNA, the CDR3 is TGCGCCAGCAGCTTGGTTGGCAGCCAAGCTAACTATGGCTACACCTTC.

The CDR3 sequence is CASWAYGGETQYF. In nucleotides, the CDR3 is TGTGCCAGCTGGGCCTACGGGGGGGAGACCCAGTACTTC. The chain employs TRBV2 and TRBJ2-5; 7 positions agree with TRBD2. V dropped 8 bases and J dropped 5; count of bases not matched to a gene: 8. The CDR3 has 13 amino acids. Germline V gene sequence: CDR1 SNHLY, CDR2 FYNNEI.

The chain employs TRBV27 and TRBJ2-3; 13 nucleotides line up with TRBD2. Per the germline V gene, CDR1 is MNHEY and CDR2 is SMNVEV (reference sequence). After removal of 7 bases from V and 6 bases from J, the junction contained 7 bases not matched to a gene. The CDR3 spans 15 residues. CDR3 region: CASTPTSGRWDTQYF. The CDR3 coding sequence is TGTGCCAGCACCCCGACTAGCGGGAGGTGGGATACGCAGTATTTT.

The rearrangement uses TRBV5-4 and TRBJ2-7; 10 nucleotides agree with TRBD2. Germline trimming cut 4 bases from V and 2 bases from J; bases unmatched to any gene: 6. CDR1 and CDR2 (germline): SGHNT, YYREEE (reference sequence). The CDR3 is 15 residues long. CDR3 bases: TGTGCCAGCAGCCTTACCGGGACTAGCGCCTACGAGCAGTACTTC. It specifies CASSLTGTSAYEQYF.

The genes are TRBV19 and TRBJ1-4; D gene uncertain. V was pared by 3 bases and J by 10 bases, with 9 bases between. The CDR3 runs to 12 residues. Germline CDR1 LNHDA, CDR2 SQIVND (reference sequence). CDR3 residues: CASSMGRGKLFF. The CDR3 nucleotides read TGTGCCAGTAGTATGGGCCGCGGAAAACTGTTTTTT.

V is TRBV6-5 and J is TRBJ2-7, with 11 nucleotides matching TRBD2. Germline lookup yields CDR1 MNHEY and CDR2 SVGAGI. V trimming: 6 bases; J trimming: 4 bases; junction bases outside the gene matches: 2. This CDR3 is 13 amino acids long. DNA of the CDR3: TGTGCCAGCAGGGTAGCGGGAGGGTACGAGCAGTACTTC. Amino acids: CASRVAGGYEQYF.

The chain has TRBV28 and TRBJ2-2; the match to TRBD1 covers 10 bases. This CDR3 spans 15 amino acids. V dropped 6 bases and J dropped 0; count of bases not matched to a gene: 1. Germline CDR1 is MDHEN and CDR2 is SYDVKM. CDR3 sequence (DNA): TGTGCCAGCAGGACAGGGGGCCCGAACACCGGGGAGCTGTTTTTT. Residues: CASRTGGPNTGELFF.

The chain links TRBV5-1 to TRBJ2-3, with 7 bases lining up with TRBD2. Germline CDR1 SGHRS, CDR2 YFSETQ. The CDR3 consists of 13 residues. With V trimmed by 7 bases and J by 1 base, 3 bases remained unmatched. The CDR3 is CASRAGGTDTQYF. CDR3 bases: TGCGCCAGCCGGGCGGGAGGCACAGATACGCAGTATTTT.

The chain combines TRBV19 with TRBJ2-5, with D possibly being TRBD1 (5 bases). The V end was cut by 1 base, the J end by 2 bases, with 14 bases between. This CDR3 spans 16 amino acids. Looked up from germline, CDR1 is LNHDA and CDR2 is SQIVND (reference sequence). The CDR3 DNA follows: TGTGCCAGTAGTATAGGAGTCAAGGGGATTCAAGAGACCCAGTACTTC. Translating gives CASSIGVKGIQETQYF.

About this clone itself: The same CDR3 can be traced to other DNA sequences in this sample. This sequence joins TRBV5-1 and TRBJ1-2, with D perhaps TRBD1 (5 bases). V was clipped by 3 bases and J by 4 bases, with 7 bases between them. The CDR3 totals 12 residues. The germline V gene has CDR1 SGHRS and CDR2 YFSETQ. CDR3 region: CASSSGGYGYTF. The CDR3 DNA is TGCGCCAGCAGCTCCGGGGGCTATGGCTACACCTTC.

CDR3 residues: CASRSPYGGRTDTQYF. CDR3 nucleotide sequence: TGTGCCAGCAGATCACCCTATGGGGGGAGAACAGATACGCAGTATTTT. This chain uses TRBV7-9 with TRBJ2-3, with TRBD2 as a possible D gene (6 bases). The CDR3 extends over 16 amino acids. Trimming removed 6 bases at V and 3 bases at J, with 19 bases between. From germline, CDR1 is SEHNR and CDR2 FQNEAQ (reference sequence).

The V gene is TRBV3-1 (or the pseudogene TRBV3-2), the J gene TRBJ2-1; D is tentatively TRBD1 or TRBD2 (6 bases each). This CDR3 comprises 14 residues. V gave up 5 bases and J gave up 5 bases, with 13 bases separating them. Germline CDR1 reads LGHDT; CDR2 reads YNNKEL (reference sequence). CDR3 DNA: TGTGCCAGCAGCTCCCCGGGGGCCCACAATGAGCAGTTCTTC. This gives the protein CASSSPGAHNEQFF.

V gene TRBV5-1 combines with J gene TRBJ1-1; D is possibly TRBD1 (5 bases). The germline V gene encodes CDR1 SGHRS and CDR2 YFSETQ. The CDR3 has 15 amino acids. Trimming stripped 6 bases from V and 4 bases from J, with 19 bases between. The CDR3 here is CASNSGEGPITEAFF. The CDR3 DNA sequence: TGCGCCAGCAACTCCGGGGAGGGGCCTATCACTGAAGCTTTCTTT. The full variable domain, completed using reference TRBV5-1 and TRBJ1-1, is KAGVTQTPRYLIKTRGQQVTLSCSPISGHRSVSWYQQTPGQGLQFLFEYFSETQRNKGNFPGRFSGRQFSNSRSEMNVSTLELGDSALYLCASNSGEGPITEAFFGQGTRLTVV.

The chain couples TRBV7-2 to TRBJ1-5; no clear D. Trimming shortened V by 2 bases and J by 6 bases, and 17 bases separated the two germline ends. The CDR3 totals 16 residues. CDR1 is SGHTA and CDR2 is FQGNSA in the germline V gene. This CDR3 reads CASSLQVSESGQPQHF. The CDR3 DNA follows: TGTGCCAGCAGCTTACAAGTATCGGAATCGGGTCAGCCCCAGCATTTT.

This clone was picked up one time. The CDR3 loop reads CASSTNRGPSYEQYF. CDR3 nucleotide sequence: TGTGCCAGCAGCACAAACAGGGGGCCGTCCTACGAGCAGTACTTC. The genes are TRBV7-9 and TRBJ2-7, with 9 bases aligning to TRBD1. This CDR3 is 15 amino acids long. The trim removed 5 bases at V and 1 base at J, leaving 6 bases unmatched. Germline values: CDR1 SEHNR, CDR2 FQNEAQ (reference sequence).

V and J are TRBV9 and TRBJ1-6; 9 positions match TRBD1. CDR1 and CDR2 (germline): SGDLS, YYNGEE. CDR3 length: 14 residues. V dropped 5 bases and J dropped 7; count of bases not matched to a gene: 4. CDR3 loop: CASSRGQGNSPLHF. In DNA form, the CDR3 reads TGTGCCAGCAGTCGTGGACAGGGGAATTCACCCCTCCACTTT.

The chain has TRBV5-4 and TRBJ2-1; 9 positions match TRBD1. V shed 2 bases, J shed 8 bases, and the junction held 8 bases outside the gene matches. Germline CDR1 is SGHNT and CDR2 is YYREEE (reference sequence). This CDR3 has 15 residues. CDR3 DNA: TGTGCCAGCAGCTTCCGACAGGGGGAAACGGATGAGCAGTTCTTC. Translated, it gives CASSFRQGETDEQFF. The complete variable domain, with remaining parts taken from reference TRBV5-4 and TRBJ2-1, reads ETGVTQSPTHLIKTRGQQVTLRCSSQSGHNTVSWYQQALGQGPQFIFQYYREEENGRGNFPPRFSGLQFPNYSSELNVNALELDDSALYLCASSFRQGETDEQFFGPGTRLTVL.